This T cell receptor beta chain was sequenced for a study of blood T cells in healthy people across ages. Looking at the study overall: About one barcoded TCR beta cDNA was captured per two T cells. General study points: In long-lived donors, naive CD4+ cell counts and diversity exceeded those of aged donors.

Investigators took approximately 10 milliliters of peripheral blood from every donor. Every sample had a minimum of 6.5 million PBMCs isolated. V lost 6 bases, J lost 4 bases, and 11 bases stayed unmatched. The CDR3 sequence is 15 residues long. A second about 7 to 11 cycle PCR used barcoded and J-beta primers. Using its own MiXCR run on the 5' RACE reads, TCRdb lists one record per CDR3 protein. The data contain hundreds of thousands of distinct CDR3 sequences, about 51% of them seen just once; the ten biggest clones take up approximately 13%. This clonotype has a count of ten or more. Its specificity is unknown.

This TCR was sampled from a woman over 75 in good health. Sample: blood. The genes are TRBV12-3 or TRBV12-4 and TRBJ2-7; 8 bases match TRBD2. DNA of the CDR3: TGTGCCAGCAGCTCGAAATTAGCGGGACGTTACGAGCAGTACTTC. Translating gives CASSSKLAGRYEQYF.